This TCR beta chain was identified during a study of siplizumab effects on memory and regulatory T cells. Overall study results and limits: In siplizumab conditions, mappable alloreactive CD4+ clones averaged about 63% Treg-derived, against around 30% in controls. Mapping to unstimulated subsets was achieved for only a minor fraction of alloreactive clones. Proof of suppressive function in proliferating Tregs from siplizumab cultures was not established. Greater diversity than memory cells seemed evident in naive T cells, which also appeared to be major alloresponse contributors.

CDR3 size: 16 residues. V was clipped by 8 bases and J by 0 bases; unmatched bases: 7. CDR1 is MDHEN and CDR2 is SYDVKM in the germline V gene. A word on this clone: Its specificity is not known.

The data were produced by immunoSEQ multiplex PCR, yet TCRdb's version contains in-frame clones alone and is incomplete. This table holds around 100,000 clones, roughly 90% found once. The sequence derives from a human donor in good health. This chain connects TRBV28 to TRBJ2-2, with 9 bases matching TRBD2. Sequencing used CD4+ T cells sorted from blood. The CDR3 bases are TGTGCCAGCCTCTCGAGCGGGAGGACGAACACCGGGGAGCTGTTTTTT. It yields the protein CASLSSGRTNTGELFF.